This TCR beta chain was observed in a study of post-analysis software for immune sequencing data. Study-level information: Relapsing-remitting, secondary progressive and progressive-relapsing forms of multiple sclerosis all featured among disease courses.

As for this clonotype: The antigen is not known.

TCR beta libraries were prepared from cDNA with unique molecular identifiers. Starting from about 0.98 to 11 million T cells, the study yielded 460,000 or so cDNA molecules. Each CDR3 protein gets one entry after TCRdb re-called the PCR reads with MiXCR. The sample carries approximately 160,000 distinct CDR3 sequences, 25% to 35% recorded once. The germline V gene encodes CDR1 ENHRY and CDR2 SYGVKD. Trimming took off 8 bases at V and 0 bases at J, with 5 bases between the two ends. The CDR3 contains 12 residues. Points from the study as a whole: Compared against controls, patients with multiple sclerosis displayed significantly lower normalized Chao1 diversity. Relative to controls, patients had about five TRBV segments at higher frequency, with TRBV5-6, TRBV5-1 and TRBV20-1 among these.

V gene TRBV10-3 combines with J gene TRBJ1-3, with D hard to call. This TCR came from a girl aged 10-17 years with multiple sclerosis. Sequencing was done on a sample of blood. The CDR3 region is CAIEGSGNTIYF. For the CDR3, the DNA is TGTGCCATCGAGGGCTCTGGAAACACCATATATTTT.